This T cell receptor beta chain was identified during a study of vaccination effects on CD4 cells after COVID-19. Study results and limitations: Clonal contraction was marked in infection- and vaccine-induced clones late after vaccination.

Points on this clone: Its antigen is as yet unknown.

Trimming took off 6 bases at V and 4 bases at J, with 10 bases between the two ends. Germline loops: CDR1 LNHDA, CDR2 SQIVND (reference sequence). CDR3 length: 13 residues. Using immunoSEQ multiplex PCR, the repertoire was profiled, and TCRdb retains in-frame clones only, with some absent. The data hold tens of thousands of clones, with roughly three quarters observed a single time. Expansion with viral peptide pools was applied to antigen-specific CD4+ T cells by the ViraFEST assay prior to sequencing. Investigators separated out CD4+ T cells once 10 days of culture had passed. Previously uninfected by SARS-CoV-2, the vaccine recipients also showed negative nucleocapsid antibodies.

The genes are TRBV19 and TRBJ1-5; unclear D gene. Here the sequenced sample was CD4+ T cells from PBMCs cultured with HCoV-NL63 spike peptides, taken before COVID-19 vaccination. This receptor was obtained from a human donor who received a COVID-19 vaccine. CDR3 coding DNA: TGTGCCAGTAGGGGGTCGCTAAATCAGCCCCAGCATTTT. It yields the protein CASRGSLNQPQHF. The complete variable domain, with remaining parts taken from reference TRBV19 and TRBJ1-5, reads DGGITQSPKYLFRKEGQNVTLSCEQNLNHDAMYWYRQDPGQGLRLIYYSQIVNDFQKGDIAEGYSVSREKKESFPLTVTSAQKNPTAFYLCASRGSLNQPQHFGDGTRLSIL.